Below, one TCR beta chain is given with its context. The V and J ends lost 6 bases and 1 base respectively, with 8 bases between them. This CDR3 region has 13 residues. A sample-barcoded 5' primer and a J-beta primer mix were used in a second PCR of roughly 7 to 11 cycles. TCRdb passed the 5' RACE reads through MiXCR, listing each CDR3 protein once. The sample lists some 750,000 distinct CDR3 sequences; 22% were seen once. These data belong to a study of blood T cells in healthy people across ages. The origin of this receptor is a man between 65 and 79 years old in good health. Sequenced: blood. The genes are TRBV12-3 or TRBV12-4 and TRBJ2-3; unclear D gene. The CDR3 nucleotides read TGTGCCAGCAGCGGGTTTCGCACAGATACGCAGTATTTT. It encodes CASSGFRTDTQYF.